The 15 T cell receptor beta chains given below trace back to one sample, sequenced in a study of cytomegalovirus exposure and HLA in healthy donors. Both 60 Vbeta primers and 13 Jbeta primers went into the PCR. Sequencing used immunoSEQ multiplex PCR; TCRdb keeps in-frame clones, though not all of them. The table lists roughly 180,000 clones, around 79% of them singletons, with over 11% in the top ten. Sequencing was carried out using PBMCs. These receptors all come from a man aged 50-60 years in good health and CMV-seropositive.

The V call is TRBV5-5, the J call TRBJ1-5, with unresolved D. There are 12 residues in the CDR3. Germline loops: CDR1 SGHKS, CDR2 YYEKEE (reference sequence). The V gene lost 5 bases and the J gene lost 5 bases, with 8 bases spanning the gap. The CDR3 sequence is CASSLIDQPQHF. DNA of the CDR3: TGTGCCAGCAGTTTAATAGATCAGCCCCAGCATTTT.

The V and J genes are TRBV5-6 and TRBJ1-5, with 7 bases lining up with TRBD1. Germline V gives CDR1 SGHDT, CDR2 YYEEEE. With V trimmed by 1 base and J by 2 bases, 6 bases remained unmatched. This CDR3 has 16 residues. In DNA form, the CDR3 reads TGTGCCAGCAGCTTGTACCAGGGGGGCGGCAATCAGCCCCAGCATTTT. As protein: CASSLYQGGGNQPQHF.

The chain employs TRBV9 and TRBJ2-7; D is perhaps TRBD2 (7 bases). The CDR3 has 16 residues. The ends were cut back, 3 bases at V and 1 base at J, with 17 bases in the middle. Per germline, CDR1 SGDLS and CDR2 YYNGEE. The chain's CDR3 is CASSAHRGAHSYEQYF. CDR3 coding DNA: TGTGCCAGCAGCGCCCACCGGGGGGCGCATTCCTACGAGCAGTACTTC. Supplemented by reference TRBV9 and TRBJ2-7, the full variable domain reads DSGVTQTPKHLITATGQRVTLRCSPRSGDLSVYWYQQSLDQGLQFLIQYYNGEERAKGNILERFSAQQFPDLHSELNLSSLELGDSALYFCASSAHRGAHSYEQYFGPGTRLTVT.

The chain is built from TRBV5-6 and TRBJ1-1; weak D call: TRBD1 (6 bases). Trimming removed 3 bases from V and 0 bases from J, with 12 bases in between. Germline CDR1 and CDR2: SGHDT and YYEEEE. The CDR3 loop spans 15 amino acids. CDR3 in DNA: TGTGCCAGCAGCTCAGGGGAGCCCGTGAACACTGAAGCTTTCTTT. This translates into CASSSGEPVNTEAFF.

The chain couples TRBV9 to TRBJ2-1, with D hard to call. Trimming shortened V by 5 bases and J by 10 bases, and 19 bases separated the two germline ends. Germline-derived CDR1 and CDR2 are SGDLS and YYNGEE. The CDR3 is 14 residues long. As DNA, the CDR3 is TGTGCCAGCAGGAAATCCTCCACACCCTCCGAGCAGTTCTTC. It specifies CASRKSSTPSEQFF.

V gene TRBV6-9 combines with J gene TRBJ2-7; the D gene is possibly TRBD1 (6 bases). V was cut by 3 bases and J by 8 bases, with 29 bases left in between. Looked up from germline, CDR1 is MNHGY and CDR2 is SVAAGI. The CDR3 loop spans 18 amino acids. CDR3 nucleotides: TGTGCCAGCAGTTACCTTCGGGGCAGGGGATCTGGGGAAAGCAAGCAGTACGTC. Its translation: CASSYLRGRGSGESKQYV.

V usage is TRBV7-6 and J usage is TRBJ2-3, with a possible D match to TRBD2 (5 bases). The CDR3 spans 17 residues. V lost 0 bases to trimming and J lost 4 bases, with 17 bases between them. Germline CDR1 SGHVS, CDR2 FNYEAQ. CDR3 DNA sequence: TGTGCCAGCAGCTTAGCGATTAGAGAGGGATGGGCAGATACGCAGTATTTT. Residues: CASSLAIREGWADTQYF.

V usage is TRBV13 and J usage is TRBJ2-7; maybe TRBD2 (6 bases). CDR1 is PRHDT and CDR2 is FYEKMQ in the germline V gene (reference sequence). The CDR3 is made up of 15 amino acids. Trimming removed 3 bases at V and 0 bases at J, with 12 bases between. This CDR3 reads CASSLSSVGSYEQYF. For the CDR3, the DNA is TGTGCCAGCAGCTTGTCTAGCGTAGGCTCCTACGAGCAGTACTTC.

The rearrangement uses TRBV19 and TRBJ2-3; 9 bases agree with TRBD2. From germline, CDR1 is LNHDA and CDR2 SQIVND (reference sequence). V lost 3 bases to trimming and J lost 2 bases; unmatched junction nucleotides: 3. The CDR3 runs to 15 residues. CDR3 sequence: CASSIGGGDTDTQYF. DNA for the CDR3: TGTGCCAGTAGTATTGGCGGGGGGGACACAGATACGCAGTATTTT.

This clone was observed a handful of times. V gene TRBV5-1 combines with J gene TRBJ2-3; 7 nucleotides align to TRBD2. The CDR3 is made up of 15 amino acids. Germline loops: CDR1 SGHRS, CDR2 YFSETQ. V lost 8 bases and J lost 2; bases outside the gene matches: 11. CDR3 loop: CASTHGTTFTDTQYF. The CDR3 DNA reads TGCGCCAGTACCCATGGGACTACATTCACAGATACGCAGTATTTT. Filled out from reference TRBV5-1 and TRBJ2-3, the complete variable domain reads KAGVTQTPRYLIKTRGQQVTLSCSPISGHRSVSWYQQTPGQGLQFLFEYFSETQRNKGNFPGRFSGRQFSNSRSEMNVSTLELGDSALYLCASTHGTTFTDTQYFGPGTRLTVL.

This clone has only a few counts. The same CDR3 also results from other DNA sequences found in this sample. The DNA for the CDR3 is TGTGCCAGCAGCGTCGGGACAGTTCAAGAGACCCAGTACTTC. Protein: CASSVGTVQETQYF. The chain combines TRBV9 with TRBJ2-5, with 7 bases aligning to TRBD1. V shed 2 bases and J 2 bases; nucleotides not matched to a gene: 3. The CDR3 covers 14 residues. The germline CDR1 and CDR2 sequences are SGDLS and YYNGEE.

The chain has TRBV28 and TRBJ1-6; maybe TRBD1 (5 bases). Germline V CDR1 and CDR2: MDHEN, SYDVKM. Between the trimmed V and J ends, which lost 4 bases and 5 bases, there was a span of 15 bases. The CDR3 is made up of 16 amino acids. CDR3: CASSSGGRGDNSPLHF. CDR3 DNA: TGTGCCAGCAGTTCGGGAGGTAGGGGCGATAATTCACCCCTCCACTTT.

CDR3 sequence reads: CASRREADTQYF. CDR3 sequence (DNA): TGCGCCAGCAGGCGGGAGGCAGATACGCAGTATTTT. The chain combines TRBV5-1 with TRBJ2-3; 8 positions match TRBD2. Looked up from germline, CDR1 is SGHRS and CDR2 is YFSETQ. The J segment lost 4 bases and the V segment lost 5 bases, leaving 0 bases of the junction unmatched. The CDR3 runs 12 residues.

This clone was seen a few times. The chain uses TRBV10-2 and TRBJ1-5; D unclear. Trimming took off 8 bases at V and 5 bases at J, with 16 bases between the two ends. CDR1 and CDR2 from the germline V gene are WSHSY and SAAADI. The CDR3 spans 14 residues. In DNA form, the CDR3 reads TGCGCCAGCGATACGGGGATAACGGATCAGCCCCAGCATTTT. Its translation: CASDTGITDQPQHF.

The chain joins TRBV18 to TRBJ2-1, with D maybe TRBD2 (6 bases). The germline CDR1 and CDR2 sequences are KGHSH and LQKENI. Trimming took off 4 bases at V and 5 bases at J, with 21 bases between the two ends. The CDR3 totals 17 residues. The CDR3 loop reads CASSLGSGSGINNEQFF. CDR3 in DNA: TGTGCCAGCTCACTGGGATCGGGTAGCGGAATTAACAATGAGCAGTTCTTC.